This entry lists 2 T cell receptor beta chains sequenced from one sample in a study of blood T cell repertoires in COVID-19. Using immunoSEQ multiplex PCR, the repertoire was profiled, and TCRdb retains in-frame clones only, with some absent. The table records about 74,000 clones, around nine tenths of them present only once. The material sequenced was peripheral blood. The receptors here all came from a woman aged 80 or over with active or convalescent COVID-19.

The chain links TRBV10-3 to TRBJ2-7, with 8 bases lining up with TRBD1. V shed 8 bases, J shed 5 bases, and the junction held 8 bases outside the gene matches. This CDR3 comprises 13 residues. CDR1 and CDR2 (germline): ENHRY, SYGVKD. The CDR3 loop is CAIGETGVDEQYF. The CDR3 DNA reads as TGTGCCATCGGGGAGACAGGGGTCGACGAGCAGTACTTC.

V is TRBV7-3 and J is TRBJ1-6; no clear D. The CDR3 has 16 residues. The V and J ends lost 1 base and 7 bases respectively, with 14 bases between them. The germline gives CDR1 SGHTA, CDR2 FQGTGA. The CDR3 DNA follows: TGTGCCAGCAGCTTAAATAGCCCGGGTACGAATTCACCCCTCCACTTT. Protein product: CASSLNSPGTNSPLHF. Full variable domain (missing parts from reference TRBV7-3 and TRBJ1-6): GAGVSQTPSNKVTEKGKYVELRCDPISGHTALYWYRQSLGQGPEFLIYFQGTGAADDSGLPNDRFFAVRPEGSVSTLKIQRTERGDSAVYLCASSLNSPGTNSPLHFGNGTRLTVT.